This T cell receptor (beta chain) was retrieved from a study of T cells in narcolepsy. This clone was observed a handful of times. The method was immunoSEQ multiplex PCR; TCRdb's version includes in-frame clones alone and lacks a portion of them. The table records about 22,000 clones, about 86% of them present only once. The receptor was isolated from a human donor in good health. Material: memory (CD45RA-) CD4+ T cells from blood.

The CDR3 region is CASSQGSYEQYF. The CDR3, as DNA: TGTGCCAGCAGCCAGGGTAGCTACGAGCAGTACTTC. This chain connects TRBV14 to TRBJ2-7; D unclear. Germline V lookup: CDR1 SGHDN, CDR2 FVKESK. This CDR3 comprises 12 residues. Trimming removed 3 bases at V and 3 bases at J, with 6 bases between. Drawing the rest from reference TRBV14 and TRBJ2-7, the complete variable domain is EAGVTQFPSHSVIEKGQTVTLRCDPISGHDNLYWYRRVMGKEIKFLLHFVKESKQDESGMPNNRFLAERTGGTYSTLKVQPAELEDSGVYFCASSQGSYEQYFGPGTRLTVT.